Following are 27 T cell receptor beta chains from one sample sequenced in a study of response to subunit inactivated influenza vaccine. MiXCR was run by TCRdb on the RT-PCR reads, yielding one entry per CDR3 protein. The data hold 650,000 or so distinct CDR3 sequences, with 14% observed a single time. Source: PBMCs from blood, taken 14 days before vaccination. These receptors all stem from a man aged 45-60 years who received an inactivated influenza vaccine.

In nucleotides, the CDR3 is TGTGCCATCAGTGAGTCTCTGGGAGGGGACTATGGCTACACCTTC. It codes for CAISESLGGDYGYTF. The genes are TRBV10-3 and TRBJ1-2, with D perhaps matching TRBD1 (5 bases). Germline CDR1 reads ENHRY; CDR2 reads SYGVKD. CDR3 length: 15 residues. Trimming shortened V by 0 bases and J by 3 bases, and 11 bases separated the two germline ends.

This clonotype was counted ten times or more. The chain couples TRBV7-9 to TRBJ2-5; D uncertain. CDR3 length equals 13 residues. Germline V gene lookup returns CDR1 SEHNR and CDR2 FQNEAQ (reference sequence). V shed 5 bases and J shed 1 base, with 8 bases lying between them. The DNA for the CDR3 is TGTGCCAGCAGCCCAACTTCCCAAGAGACCCAGTACTTC. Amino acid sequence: CASSPTSQETQYF.

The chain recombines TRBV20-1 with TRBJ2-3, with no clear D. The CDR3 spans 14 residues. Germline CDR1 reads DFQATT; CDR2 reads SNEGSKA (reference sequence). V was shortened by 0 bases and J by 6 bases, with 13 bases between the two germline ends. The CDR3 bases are TGCAGTGCTAGAGATAGGATGCTCGGGGATACGCAGTATTTT. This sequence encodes CSARDRMLGDTQYF.

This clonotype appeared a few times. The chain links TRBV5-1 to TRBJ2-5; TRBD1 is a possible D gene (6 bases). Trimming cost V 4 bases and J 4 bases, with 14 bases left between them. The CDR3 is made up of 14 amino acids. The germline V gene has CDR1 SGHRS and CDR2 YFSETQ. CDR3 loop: CASSPQGSPETQYF. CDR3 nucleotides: TGCGCCAGCAGCCCGCAGGGGAGCCCAGAGACCCAGTACTTC.

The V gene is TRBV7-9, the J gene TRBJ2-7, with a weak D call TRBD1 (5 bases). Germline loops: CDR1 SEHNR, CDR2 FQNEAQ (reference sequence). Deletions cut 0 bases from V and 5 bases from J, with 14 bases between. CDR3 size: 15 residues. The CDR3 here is CASSLASQGYDEQYF. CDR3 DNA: TGTGCCAGCAGCTTAGCTTCCCAGGGTTACGACGAGCAGTACTTC.

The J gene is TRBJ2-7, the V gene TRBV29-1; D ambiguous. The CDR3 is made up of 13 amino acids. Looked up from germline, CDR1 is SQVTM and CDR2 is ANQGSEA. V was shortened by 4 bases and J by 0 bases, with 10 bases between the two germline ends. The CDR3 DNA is TGCAGCGTTGGGGGTCAAAGCTCCTACGAGCAGTACTTC. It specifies CSVGGQSSYEQYF.

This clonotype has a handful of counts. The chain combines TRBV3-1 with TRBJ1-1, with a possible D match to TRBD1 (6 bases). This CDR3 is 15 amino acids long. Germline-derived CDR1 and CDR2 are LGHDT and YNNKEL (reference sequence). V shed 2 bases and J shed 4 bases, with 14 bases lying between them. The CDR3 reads CASSQHGGPTTEAFF. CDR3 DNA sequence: TGTGCCAGCAGCCAACATGGGGGGCCGACCACTGAAGCTTTCTTT.

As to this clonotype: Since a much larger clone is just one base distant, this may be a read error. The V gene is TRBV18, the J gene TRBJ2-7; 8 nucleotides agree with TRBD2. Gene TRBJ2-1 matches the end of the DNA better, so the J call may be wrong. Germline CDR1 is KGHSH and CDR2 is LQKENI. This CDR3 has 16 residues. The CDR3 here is CASSPLGSGVSYEQFF. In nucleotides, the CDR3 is TGTGCCAGCTCACCCCTCGGTAGCGGGGTTTCCTACGAGCAGTTCTTC.

The CDR3 sequence is CASRGGAGYLQETQYF. Here the CDR3 DNA reads TGTGCCAGCAGGGGAGGAGCGGGGTACCTCCAAGAGACCCAGTACTTC. J is TRBJ2-5 and V is TRBV7-2; 7 nucleotides match TRBD2. V shed 6 bases, J shed 1 base, and the junction held 11 bases outside the gene matches. This CDR3 spans 16 amino acids. Germline V gene data show CDR1 as SGHTA and CDR2 as FQGNSA.

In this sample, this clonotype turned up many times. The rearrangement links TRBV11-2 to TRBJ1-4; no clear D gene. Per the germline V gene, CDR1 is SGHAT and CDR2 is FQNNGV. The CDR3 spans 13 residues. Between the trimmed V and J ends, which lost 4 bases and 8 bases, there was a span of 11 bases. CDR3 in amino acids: CASSSDLGEKLFF. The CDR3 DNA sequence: TGTGCCAGCAGCTCGGATCTGGGCGAAAAACTGTTTTTT.

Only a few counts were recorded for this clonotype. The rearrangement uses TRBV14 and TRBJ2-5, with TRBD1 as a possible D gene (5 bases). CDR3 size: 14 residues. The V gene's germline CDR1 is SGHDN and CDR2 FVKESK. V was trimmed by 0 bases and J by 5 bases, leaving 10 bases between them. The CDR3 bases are TGTGCCAGCAGCCAAGACCAGGGTTCCGAGACCCAGTACTTC. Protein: CASSQDQGSETQYF.

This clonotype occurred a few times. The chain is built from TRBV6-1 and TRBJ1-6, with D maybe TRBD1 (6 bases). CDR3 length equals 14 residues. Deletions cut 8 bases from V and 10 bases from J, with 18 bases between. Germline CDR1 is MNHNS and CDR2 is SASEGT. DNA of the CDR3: TGTGCCAGCTCATGGGGCAGGGGAGACTCACCCCTCCACTTT. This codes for CASSWGRGDSPLHF.

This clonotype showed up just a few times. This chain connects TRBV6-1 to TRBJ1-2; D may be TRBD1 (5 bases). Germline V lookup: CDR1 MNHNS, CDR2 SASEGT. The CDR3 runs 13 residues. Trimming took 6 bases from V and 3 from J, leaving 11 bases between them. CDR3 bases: TGTGCCAGCAGCAGACAGCCCTACTATGGCTACACCTTC. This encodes CASSRQPYYGYTF.

The CDR3 bases are TGCGCCAGCAGCCCCCTGGGGCTGGTAAACACTGAAGCTTTCTTT. This translates into CASSPLGLVNTEAFF. The genes are TRBV5-1 and TRBJ1-1; weak D call: TRBD1 (5 bases). V was trimmed by 4 bases and J by 2 bases, leaving 15 bases between them. The CDR3 has 15 residues. CDR1 and CDR2 from the germline V gene are SGHRS and YFSETQ.

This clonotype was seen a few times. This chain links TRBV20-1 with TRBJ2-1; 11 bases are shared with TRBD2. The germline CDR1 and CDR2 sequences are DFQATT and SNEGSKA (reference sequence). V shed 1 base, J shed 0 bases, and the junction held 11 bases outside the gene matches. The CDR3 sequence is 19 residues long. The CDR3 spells CSARVLAGGLSSSYNEQFF. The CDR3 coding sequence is TGCAGTGCTAGAGTCTTAGCGGGAGGGCTTTCAAGCTCCTACAATGAGCAGTTCTTC.

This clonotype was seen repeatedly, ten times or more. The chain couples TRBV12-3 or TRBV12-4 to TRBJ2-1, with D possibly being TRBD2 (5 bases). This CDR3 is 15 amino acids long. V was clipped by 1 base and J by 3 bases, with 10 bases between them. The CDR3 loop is CASSLGSGGYNEQFF. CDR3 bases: TGTGCCAGCAGTTTAGGCAGCGGCGGCTACAATGAGCAGTTCTTC.

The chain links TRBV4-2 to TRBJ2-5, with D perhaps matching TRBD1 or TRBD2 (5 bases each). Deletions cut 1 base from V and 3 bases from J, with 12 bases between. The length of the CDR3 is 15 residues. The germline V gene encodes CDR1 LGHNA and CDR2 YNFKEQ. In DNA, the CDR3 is TGTGCCAGCAGCCAAGTTGAGGGGCCAGAAGAGACCCAGTACTTC. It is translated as CASSQVEGPEETQYF.

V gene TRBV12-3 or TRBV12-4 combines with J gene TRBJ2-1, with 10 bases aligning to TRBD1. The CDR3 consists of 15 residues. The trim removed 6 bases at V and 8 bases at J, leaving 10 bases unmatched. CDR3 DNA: TGTGCCAGCAGCGCGGGACAGGGGAGAATCGATGAGCAGTTCTTC. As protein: CASSAGQGRIDEQFF.

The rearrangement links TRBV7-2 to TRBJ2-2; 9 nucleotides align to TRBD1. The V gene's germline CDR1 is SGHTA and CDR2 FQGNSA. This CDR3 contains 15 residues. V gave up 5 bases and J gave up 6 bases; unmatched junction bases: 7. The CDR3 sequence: CASSAGTGSPGELFF. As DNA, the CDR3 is TGTGCCAGCAGCGCCGGGACAGGGTCCCCCGGGGAGCTGTTTTTT. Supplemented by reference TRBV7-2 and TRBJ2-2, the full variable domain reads GAGVSQSPSNKVTEKGKDVELRCDPISGHTALYWYRQSLGQGLEFLIYFQGNSAPDKSGLPSDRFSAERTGGSVSTLTIQRTQQEDSAVYLCASSAGTGSPGELFFGEGSRLTVL.

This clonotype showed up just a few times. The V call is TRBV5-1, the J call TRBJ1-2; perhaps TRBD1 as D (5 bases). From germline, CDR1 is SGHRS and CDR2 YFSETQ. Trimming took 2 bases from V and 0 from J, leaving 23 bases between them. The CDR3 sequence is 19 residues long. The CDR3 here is CASSFLTPGPTHTNYGYTF. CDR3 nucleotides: TGCGCCAGCAGCTTTCTTACCCCGGGACCGACGCATACTAACTATGGCTACACCTTC.

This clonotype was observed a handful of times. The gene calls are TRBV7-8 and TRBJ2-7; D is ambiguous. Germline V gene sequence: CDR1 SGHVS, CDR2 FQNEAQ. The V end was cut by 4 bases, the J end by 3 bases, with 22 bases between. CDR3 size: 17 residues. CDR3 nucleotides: TGTGCCAGCAGCTCCCCAAGTGCGCGCCCCAACAACTACGAGCAGTACTTC. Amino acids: CASSSPSARPNNYEQYF.

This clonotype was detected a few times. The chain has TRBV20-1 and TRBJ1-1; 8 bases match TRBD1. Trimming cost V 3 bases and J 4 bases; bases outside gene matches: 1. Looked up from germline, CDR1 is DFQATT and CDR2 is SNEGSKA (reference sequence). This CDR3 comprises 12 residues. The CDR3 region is CSARQGATEAFF. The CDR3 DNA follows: TGCAGTGCTAGGCAGGGGGCCACTGAAGCTTTCTTT.

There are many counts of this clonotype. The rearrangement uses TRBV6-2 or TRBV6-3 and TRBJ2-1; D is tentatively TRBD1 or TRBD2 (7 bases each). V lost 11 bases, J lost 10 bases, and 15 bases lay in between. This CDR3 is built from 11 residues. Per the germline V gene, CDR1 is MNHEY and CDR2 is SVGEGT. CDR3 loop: CAHSRGGEQFF. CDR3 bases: TGTGCCCATTCCAGGGGGGGCGAGCAGTTCTTC.

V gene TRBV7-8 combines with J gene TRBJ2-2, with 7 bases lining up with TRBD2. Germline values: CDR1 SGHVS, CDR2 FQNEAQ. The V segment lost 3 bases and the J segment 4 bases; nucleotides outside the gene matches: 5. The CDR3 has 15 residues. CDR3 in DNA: TGTGCCAGCAGCTTTACGGGGGAGGGCACCGGGGAGCTGTTTTTT. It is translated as CASSFTGEGTGELFF.

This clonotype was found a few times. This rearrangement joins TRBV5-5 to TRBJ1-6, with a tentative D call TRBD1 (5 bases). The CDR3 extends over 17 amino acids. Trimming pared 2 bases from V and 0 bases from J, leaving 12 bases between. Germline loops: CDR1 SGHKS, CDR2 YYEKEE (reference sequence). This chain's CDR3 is CASSFRTSSSYNSPLHF. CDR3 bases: TGTGCCAGCAGCTTCCGGACATCAAGCTCCTATAATTCACCCCTCCACTTT.

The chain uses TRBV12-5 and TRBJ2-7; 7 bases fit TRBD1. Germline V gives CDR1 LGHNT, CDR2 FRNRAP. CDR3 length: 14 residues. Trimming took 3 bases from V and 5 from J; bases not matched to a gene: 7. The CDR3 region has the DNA TGTGCTAGTGGTTTCCGACAGGGAAGCGACGAGCAGTACTTC. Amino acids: CASGFRQGSDEQYF.

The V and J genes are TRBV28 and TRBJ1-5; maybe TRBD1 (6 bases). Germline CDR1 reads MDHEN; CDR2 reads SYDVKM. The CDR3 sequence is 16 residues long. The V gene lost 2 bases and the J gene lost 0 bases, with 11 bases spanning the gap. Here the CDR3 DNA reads TGTGCCAGCAGTTTAGACAGGCCATATAGCAATCAGCCCCAGCATTTT. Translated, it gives CASSLDRPYSNQPQHF.